The 15 T cell receptor beta chains below all came from one sample that was sequenced in a study of early T cells in non-severe SARS-CoV-2 infection. TCRdb redid the calling of the 5' RACE reads with MiXCR, one entry per CDR3 protein. This sample has about 56,000 distinct CDR3 sequences, with roughly 16% found just once. The sample in question was whole blood, obtained at baseline. The receptors originated from an adult who was a healthcare worker with PCR-confirmed SARS-CoV-2 infection or an uninfected control (not recorded which).

Many counts were recorded for this clonotype. V usage is TRBV25-1 and J usage is TRBJ2-5; D may be TRBD2 (6 bases). Trimming shortened V by 3 bases and J by 1 base, and 18 bases separated the two germline ends. In germline, CDR1 is MGHDK, CDR2 SYGVNS. The CDR3 contains 17 residues. The CDR3 sequence: CASSEDYGREAQETQYF. The CDR3 bases are TGTGCCAGCAGTGAGGATTATGGCAGGGAGGCCCAAGAGACCCAGTACTTC.

The gene calls are TRBV11-2 and TRBJ1-1, with 8 nucleotides matching TRBD1. The CDR3 contains 13 residues. J gave up 5 bases and V 4 bases, and 3 bases lay outside the gene matches. CDR1 is SGHAT and CDR2 is FQNNGV in the germline V gene. The CDR3 here is CASSSDRGTEAFF. CDR3 in DNA: TGTGCCAGCAGCTCCGACAGGGGAACTGAAGCTTTCTTT.

The chain links TRBV14 to TRBJ2-2, with TRBD2 identical over 11 bases. CDR3 length equals 16 residues. The germline V gene encodes CDR1 SGHDN and CDR2 FVKESK. Trimming removed 4 bases from V and 8 bases from J; junction bases left unmatched: 9. The DNA of the CDR3 is TGTGCCAGCAGCCGTTCGGGACTAGCGGCGGTTGGGGAGCTGTTTTTT. This encodes CASSRSGLAAVGELFF.

This clonotype turned up a few times. In DNA, the CDR3 is TGTGCCAGAAAAAGGGATCGCTACGAGCAGTACTTC. This translates into CARKRDRYEQYF. The rearrangement links TRBV9 to TRBJ2-7; no firm D call. CDR1 SGDLS and CDR2 YYNGEE come from the germline V gene. V lost 8 bases and J lost 3, with 12 bases in between. The CDR3 is made up of 12 amino acids.

This chain uses TRBV9 with TRBJ2-1; D is undetermined. CDR3 length: 16 amino acids. Germline V gene sequence: CDR1 SGDLS, CDR2 YYNGEE. V gave up 0 bases and J gave up 7 bases, with 17 bases separating them. The CDR3 coding sequence is TGTGCCAGCAGCGTAGCTGACCGGGCAGGCGGAAATGAGCAGTTCTTC. Amino acid sequence: CASSVADRAGGNEQFF. The full variable domain, in which reference TRBV9 and TRBJ2-1 provide the parts outside the CDR3, is DSGVTQTPKHLITATGQRVTLRCSPRSGDLSVYWYQQSLDQGLQFLIQYYNGEERAKGNILERFSAQQFPDLHSELNLSSLELGDSALYFCASSVADRAGGNEQFFGPGTRLTVL.

This clonotype was observed at least ten times. The chain recombines TRBV10-3 with TRBJ1-1; no definite D call. The CDR3 runs 14 residues. The V gene lost 4 bases and the J gene lost 1 base, with 10 bases spanning the gap. Germline V gene lookup returns CDR1 ENHRY and CDR2 SYGVKD. CDR3: CAISVGRTNTEAFF. The DNA of the CDR3 is TGTGCCATCAGTGTAGGCAGGACGAACACTGAAGCTTTCTTT.

The chain recombines TRBV27 with TRBJ2-3; perhaps TRBD1 as D (6 bases). The CDR3 is made up of 14 amino acids. Trimming removed 3 bases from V and 3 bases from J, with 10 bases in between. The germline gives CDR1 MNHEY, CDR2 SMNVEV (reference sequence). The CDR3 bases are TGTGCCAGCAGTTTTAGGGACATTACAGATACGCAGTATTTT. This gives the protein CASSFRDITDTQYF.

This clonotype was recorded a few times. V and J are TRBV5-1 and TRBJ2-7, with D possibly matching TRBD1 (5 bases). Germline assignment: CDR1 SGHRS and CDR2 YFSETQ. This CDR3 comprises 16 residues. Trimming stripped 0 bases from V and 0 bases from J, with 13 bases between. The CDR3 sequence: CASSLVSVGASYEQYF. As DNA, the CDR3 is TGCGCCAGCAGCTTGGTTTCAGTTGGGGCCTCCTACGAGCAGTACTTC.

Ten or more counts support this clonotype. J is TRBJ1-3 and V is TRBV20-1; D call uncertain. Germline CDR1 reads DFQATT; CDR2 reads SNEGSKA (reference sequence). The CDR3 sequence is 14 residues long. V was pared by 0 bases and J by 0 bases, with 6 bases between. For the CDR3, the DNA is TGCAGTGCTAGAGAGGGGAGCTCTGGAAACACCATATATTTT. Translation gives CSAREGSSGNTIYF.

The sample holds a few counts of this clonotype. The rearrangement links TRBV19 to TRBJ1-5, with TRBD1 as a possible D gene (6 bases). V gave up 6 bases and J gave up 0 bases, with 12 bases separating them. CDR1 is LNHDA, CDR2 SQIVND, per germline (reference sequence). The CDR3 has 15 amino acids. The DNA for the CDR3 is TGTGCCAGTAGCCTTCCAGGGGATAGCAATCAGCCCCAGCATTTT. It translates to CASSLPGDSNQPQHF. Together with reference TRBV19 and TRBJ1-5, the CDR3 gives the full variable domain: DGGITQSPKYLFRKEGQNVTLSCEQNLNHDAMYWYRQDPGQGLRLIYYSQIVNDFQKGDIAEGYSVSREKKESFPLTVTSAQKNPTAFYLCASSLPGDSNQPQHFGDGTRLSIL.

The CDR3 DNA reads TGCGCCAGCAGCCAGACAGGGATCCCCTACAATGAGCAGTTCTTC. Its protein is CASSQTGIPYNEQFF. The chain uses TRBV4-1 and TRBJ2-1; 7 bases line up with TRBD1. The length of the CDR3 is 15 residues. In germline, CDR1 is MGHRA, CDR2 YSYEKL. Unmatched junction bases numbered 4, after V lost 3 bases and J lost 2 bases.

This chain joins TRBV12-3 or TRBV12-4 and TRBJ2-1; 10 positions match TRBD1. The V segment lost 4 bases and the J segment 5 bases; nucleotides outside the gene matches: 11. The CDR3 covers 17 residues. CDR3 residues: CASSSTFGTGDNNEQFF. CDR3 DNA: TGTGCCAGCAGTTCGACCTTCGGGACAGGGGACAACAATGAGCAGTTCTTC.

This chain joins TRBV12-3 or TRBV12-4 and TRBJ2-3, with 10 positions matching TRBD2. The CDR3 extends over 15 amino acids. The J segment lost 2 bases and the V segment lost 7 bases, leaving 6 bases of the junction unmatched. This chain's CDR3 is CASTVSGGITDTQYF. Here the CDR3 DNA reads TGTGCCAGCACCGTTAGCGGGGGGATCACAGATACGCAGTATTTT.

This clonotype was seen more than once but under ten times. The chain carries TRBV28 and TRBJ2-2; D tentatively reads TRBD1 or TRBD2 (5 bases each). V lost 4 bases and J 4 bases, leaving 10 bases between the germline ends. The length of the CDR3 is 14 residues. The germline V gene encodes CDR1 MDHEN and CDR2 SYDVKM. Here the CDR3 DNA reads TGTGCCAGCAGTTCCCCAGGGACCACCGGGGAGCTGTTTTTT. Translated: CASSSPGTTGELFF. The complete variable domain, with remaining parts taken from reference TRBV28 and TRBJ2-2, reads DVKVTQSSRYLVKRTGEKVFLECVQDMDHENMFWYRQDPGLGLRLIYFSYDVKMKEKGDIPEGYSVSREKKERFSLILESASTNQTSMYLCASSSPGTTGELFFGEGSRLTVL.

This sequence joins TRBV4-1 and TRBJ2-1; 7 bases agree with TRBD2. The V gene's germline CDR1 is MGHRA and CDR2 YSYEKL. V lost 0 bases, J lost 8 bases, and 10 bases stayed unmatched. This CDR3 has 16 amino acids. The CDR3 reads CASSQDRSGAGDEQFF. Written as DNA, the CDR3 is TGCGCCAGCAGCCAAGATCGAAGCGGGGCCGGCGATGAGCAGTTCTTC.